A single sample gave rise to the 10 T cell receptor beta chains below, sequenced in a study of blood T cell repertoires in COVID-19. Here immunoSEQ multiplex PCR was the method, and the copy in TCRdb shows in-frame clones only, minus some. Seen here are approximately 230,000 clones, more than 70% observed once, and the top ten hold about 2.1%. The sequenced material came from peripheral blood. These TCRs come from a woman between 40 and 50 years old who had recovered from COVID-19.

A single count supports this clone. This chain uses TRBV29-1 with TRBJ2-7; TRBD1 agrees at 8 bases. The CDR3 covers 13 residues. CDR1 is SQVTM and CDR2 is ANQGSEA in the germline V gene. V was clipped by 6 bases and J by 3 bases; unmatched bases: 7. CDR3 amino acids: CSVVTGAYYEQYF. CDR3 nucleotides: TGCAGCGTGGTGACAGGGGCGTACTACGAGCAGTACTTC.

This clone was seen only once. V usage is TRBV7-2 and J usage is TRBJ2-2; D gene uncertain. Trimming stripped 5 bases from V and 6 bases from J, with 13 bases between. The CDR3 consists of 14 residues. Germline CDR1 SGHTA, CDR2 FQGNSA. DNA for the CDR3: TGTGCCAGCAGCCCCCCCCACAGTGCCGGGGAGCTGTTTTTT. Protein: CASSPPHSAGELFF.

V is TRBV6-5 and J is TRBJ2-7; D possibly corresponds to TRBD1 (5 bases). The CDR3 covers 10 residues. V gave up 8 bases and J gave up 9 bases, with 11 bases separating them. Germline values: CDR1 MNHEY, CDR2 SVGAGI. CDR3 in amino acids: CASQERGQYF. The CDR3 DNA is TGTGCCAGCCAGGAAAGGGGGCAGTACTTC.

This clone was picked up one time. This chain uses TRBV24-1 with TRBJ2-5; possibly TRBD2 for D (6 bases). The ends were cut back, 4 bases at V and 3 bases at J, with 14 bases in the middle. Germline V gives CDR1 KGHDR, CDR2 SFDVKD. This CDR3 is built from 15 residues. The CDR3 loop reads CATSEAWEAEETQYF. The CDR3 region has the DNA TGTGCCACCAGTGAAGCCTGGGAGGCCGAAGAGACCCAGTACTTC.

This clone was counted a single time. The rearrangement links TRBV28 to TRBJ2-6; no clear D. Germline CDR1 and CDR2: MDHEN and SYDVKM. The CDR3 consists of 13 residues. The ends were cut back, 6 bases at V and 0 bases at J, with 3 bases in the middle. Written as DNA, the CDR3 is TGTGCCAGCAGACTCTCTGGGGCCAACGTCCTGACTTTC. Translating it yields CASRLSGANVLTF.

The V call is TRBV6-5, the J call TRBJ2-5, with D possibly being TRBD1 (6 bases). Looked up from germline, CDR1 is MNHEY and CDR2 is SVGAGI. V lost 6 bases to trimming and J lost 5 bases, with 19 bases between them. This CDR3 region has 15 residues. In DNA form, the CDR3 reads TGTGCCAGCAGCGATAACAGGGCCAATGGGGAGACCCAGTACTTC. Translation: CASSDNRANGETQYF.

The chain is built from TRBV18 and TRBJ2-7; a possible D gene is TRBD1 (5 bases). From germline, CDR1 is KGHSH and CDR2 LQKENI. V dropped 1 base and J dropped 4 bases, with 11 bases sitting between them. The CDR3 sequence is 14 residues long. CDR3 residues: CASSPLTGFYEQYF. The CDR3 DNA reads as TGTGCCAGCTCACCACTTACAGGATTTTACGAGCAGTACTTC.

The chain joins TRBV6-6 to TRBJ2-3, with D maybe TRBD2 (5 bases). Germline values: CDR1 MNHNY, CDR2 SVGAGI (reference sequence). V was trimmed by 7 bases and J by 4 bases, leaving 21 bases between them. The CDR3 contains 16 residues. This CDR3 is CASIGRLSGTPDTQYF. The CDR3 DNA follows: TGTGCCAGCATCGGCCGGCTGTCGGGAACCCCAGATACGCAGTATTTT.

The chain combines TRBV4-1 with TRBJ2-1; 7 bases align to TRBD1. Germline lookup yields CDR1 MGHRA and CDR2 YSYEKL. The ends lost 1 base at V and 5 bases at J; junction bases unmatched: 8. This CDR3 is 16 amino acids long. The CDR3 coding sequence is TGCGCCAGCAGCCAAGGTCGGACAGGCCTCGACAATGAGCAGTTCTTC. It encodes CASSQGRTGLDNEQFF.

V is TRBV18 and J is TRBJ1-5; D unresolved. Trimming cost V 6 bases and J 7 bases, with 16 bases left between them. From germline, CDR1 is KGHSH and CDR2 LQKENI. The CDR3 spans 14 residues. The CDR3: CASSTSEGGQPQHF. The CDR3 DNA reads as TGTGCCAGCTCCACATCCGAGGGCGGGCAGCCCCAGCATTTT.